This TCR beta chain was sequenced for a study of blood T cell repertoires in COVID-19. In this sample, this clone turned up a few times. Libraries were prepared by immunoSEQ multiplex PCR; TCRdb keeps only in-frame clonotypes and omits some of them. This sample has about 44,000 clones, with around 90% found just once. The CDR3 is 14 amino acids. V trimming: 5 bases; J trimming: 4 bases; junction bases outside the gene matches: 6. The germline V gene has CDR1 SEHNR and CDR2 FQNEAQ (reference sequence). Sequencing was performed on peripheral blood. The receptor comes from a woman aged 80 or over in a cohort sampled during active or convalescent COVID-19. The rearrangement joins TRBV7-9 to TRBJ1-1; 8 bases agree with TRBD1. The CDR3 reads CASSNKQGGTEAFF. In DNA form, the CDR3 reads TGTGCCAGCAGCAATAAACAGGGGGGCACTGAAGCTTTCTTT. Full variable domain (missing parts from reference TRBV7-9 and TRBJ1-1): DTGVSQNPRHKITKRGQNVTFRCDPISEHNRLYWYRQTLGQGPEFLTYFQNEAQLEKSRLLSDRFSAERPKGSFSTLEIQRTEQGDSAMYLCASSNKQGGTEAFFGQGTRLTVV.